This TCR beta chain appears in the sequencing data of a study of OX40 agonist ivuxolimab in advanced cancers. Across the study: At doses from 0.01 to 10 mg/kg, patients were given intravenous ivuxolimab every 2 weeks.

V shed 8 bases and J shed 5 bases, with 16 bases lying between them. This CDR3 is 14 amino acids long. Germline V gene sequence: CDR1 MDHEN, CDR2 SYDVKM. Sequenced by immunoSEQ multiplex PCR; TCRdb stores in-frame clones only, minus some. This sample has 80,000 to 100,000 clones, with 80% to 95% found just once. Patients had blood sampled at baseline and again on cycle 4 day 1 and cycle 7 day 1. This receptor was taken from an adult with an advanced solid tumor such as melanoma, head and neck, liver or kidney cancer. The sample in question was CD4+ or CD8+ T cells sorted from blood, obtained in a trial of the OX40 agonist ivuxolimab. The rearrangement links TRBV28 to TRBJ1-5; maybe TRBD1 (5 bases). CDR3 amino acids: CASGRRDRDQPQHF. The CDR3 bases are TGTGCCAGCGGCAGACGAGACAGAGATCAGCCCCAGCATTTT.